The clone carrying this TCR beta chain was counted once. Its antigen is as yet unknown. A much larger clonotype is one base distant, so this may be a read error. These data belong to a study of tumor and adjacent non-tumor tissue in lung cancer. General study findings and limits: In normal lung, the top 100 clones were significantly more dominant than in tumor.

CDR3 size: 14 residues. V lost 6 bases, J lost 3 bases, and 10 bases stayed unmatched. Germline CDR1 is SQVTM and CDR2 is ANQGSEA. The template was RNA from unsorted bulk tissue. Three rounds of nested PCR, following a modified ARM-PCR protocol, produced the TCRbeta library. TCRdb analysed the multiplex PCR reads with MiXCR anew, one entry per CDR3 protein. Among 68,000 or so distinct CDR3 sequences, just under 60% were seen once, and the ten largest hold around 20%. Sequenced: lung tumor tissue. This TCR came from a man aged 50 or older with non-small cell lung cancer. This rearrangement joins TRBV29-1 to TRBJ2-7; 8 bases fit TRBD1. The CDR3 here is CSVESGTGDYEQYF. DNA for the CDR3: TGCAGCGTAGAAAGTGGGACAGGAGACTACGAGCAGTACTTC.